Below, one T cell receptor beta chain is given with its context. No antigen is known for it. The data originate from a study of OX40 agonist ivuxolimab in advanced cancers. Study in general: Six ivuxolimab dose levels, 0.01 to 10 mg/kg, were given intravenously every 2 weeks. The study reported partial responses in three patients: one hepatocellular carcinoma, two cutaneous melanoma. Study results and limitations: At 0.1 to 3.0 mg/kg and by week 6, clonal expansion occurred in CD4+ and CD8+ blood T cells. Expanded clones tended on average to be more numerous among CD8+ T cells than CD4+.

Deletions cut 0 bases from V and 0 bases from J, with 3 bases between. Germline V CDR1 and CDR2: LNHNV, YYDKDF (reference sequence). This CDR3 is 14 amino acids long. Repertoires were generated with immunoSEQ multiplex PCR, while TCRdb's copy carries only in-frame clones and drops some. Of roughly 35,000 clones listed, about 88% were seen once; the top ten hold about 4%. Sequencing was performed on CD4+ or CD8+ T cells sorted from blood, taken in a trial of the OX40 agonist ivuxolimab. The chain links TRBV15 to TRBJ1-3; D gene unclear. The clonotype was recovered from an adult with an advanced solid tumor such as melanoma, head and neck, liver or kidney cancer. CDR3 protein: CATSRDLSGNTIYF. Here the CDR3 DNA reads TGTGCCACCAGCAGAGATCTCTCTGGAAACACCATATATTTT.